These T cell receptor beta chains were read from a single sample in a study of metastatic and nonmetastatic thyroid tumors. TCRdb re-processed the PCR reads through MiXCR. The table includes 25,000 to 40,000 clones, about a sixth detected once. The sample consisted of blood. The receptors originated from a female donor with papillary thyroid cancer or a benign thyroid nodule (not recorded which). Some clones in this sample may be carry-over from other donors' samples. Each CDR3 is given with its conserved first and last residue. D genes are given only for firm matches. Clone size appears in some rows only: once, few, many, or a class for an expanded clone.

d_call	clone_size	v_call	j_call	cdr3_aa	cdr3_nt
-	many	TRBV7-2	TRBJ2-7	CASSWDSYEQYF	TGTGCCAGCAGCTGGGACTCGTACGAGCAGTACTTC
TRBD2	medium-sized	TRBV6-5	TRBJ2-1	CASSSASPSGGIDEQFF	TGTGCCAGCAGTTCTGCCTCGCCGAGCGGGGGGATAGATGAGCAGTTCTTC
TRBD2	-	TRBV4-1	TRBJ2-3	CSSNQAEAIGGAADTQYF	TGCTCCAGCAACCAGGCAGAAGCTATCGGGGGGGCGGCAGATACGCAGTATTTT
-	many	TRBV7-2	TRBJ1-1	CASSLSRSMNTEAFF	TGTGCCAGCAGCTTATCCAGGTCTATGAACACTGAAGCTTTCTTT
TRBD1	many	TRBV29-1	TRBJ2-1	CSVGTGNTNEQFF	TGCAGCGTTGGGACAGGGAATACCAATGAGCAGTTCTTC
TRBD2	few	TRBV20-1	TRBJ2-7	CSARDGGGAYEQYF	TGCAGTGCTAGAGATGGTGGGGGGGCCTACGAGCAGTACTTC
TRBD2	many	TRBV2	TRBJ2-1	CASSSTSGGYYNEQFF	TGTGCCAGCAGCAGCACTAGCGGGGGGTACTACAATGAGCAGTTCTTC
TRBD1	many	TRBV20-1	TRBJ1-1	CSARGQGVTEAFF	TGCAGTGCTAGGGGACAGGGGGTAACTGAAGCTTTCTTT
-	-	TRBV5-5	TRBJ2-7	CASSLARVSNYEQYF	TGTGCCAGCAGCTTGGCCCGGGTATCTAATTACGAGCAGTACTTC
TRBD1	-	TRBV7-9	TRBJ2-7	CASIFVDRTYEQYF	TGTGCCAGCATCTTTGTGGACAGGACCTACGAGCAGTACTTC
TRBD1	-	TRBV5-1	TRBJ1-2	CASSLEVLGTGYGYTF	TGCGCCAGCAGCTTGGAGGTTCTCGGGACAGGGTATGGCTACACCTTC
TRBD1	few	TRBV6-2/TRBV6-3	TRBJ1-5	CASSYSTDRGQPQHF	TGTGCCAGCAGTTACTCCACCGACAGGGGACAGCCCCAGCATTTT
-	many	TRBV5-6	TRBJ1-2	CASSLHATGTGGYTF	TGTGCCAGCAGCTTGCACGCTACAGGGACGGGTGGCTACACCTTC
-	many	TRBV4-2	TRBJ2-1	CASSQGEGGSYNEQFF	TGTGCCAGCAGCCAAGGTGAGGGGGGCTCCTACAATGAGCAGTTCTTC
-	many	TRBV7-2	TRBJ2-3	CASSLAIRNTQYF	TGTGCCAGCAGCTTAGCGATCCGGAATACGCAGTATTTT
-	many	TRBV2	TRBJ2-7	CASKETVVTYEQYF	TGTGCCAGCAAGGAGACAGTAGTTACCTACGAGCAGTACTTC